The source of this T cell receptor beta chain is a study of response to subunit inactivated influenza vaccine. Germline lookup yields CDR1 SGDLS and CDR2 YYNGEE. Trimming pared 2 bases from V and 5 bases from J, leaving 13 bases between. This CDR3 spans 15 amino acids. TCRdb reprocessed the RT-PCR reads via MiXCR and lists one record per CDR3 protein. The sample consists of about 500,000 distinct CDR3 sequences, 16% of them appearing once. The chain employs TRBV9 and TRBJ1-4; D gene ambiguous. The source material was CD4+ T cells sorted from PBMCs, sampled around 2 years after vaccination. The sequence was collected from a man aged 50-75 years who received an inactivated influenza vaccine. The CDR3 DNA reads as TGTGCCAGCAGCGTGGAAGGCAGTCTAAATGAAAAACTGTTTTTT. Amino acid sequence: CASSVEGSLNEKLFF.